The next 9 T cell receptor beta chains were all read from a single sample in a study of blood T cell repertoires in COVID-19. Clones were sequenced by immunoSEQ multiplex PCR, and TCRdb holds only the in-frame ones, with some missing. The sample lists about 90,000 clones, around 81% seen once, with 6.3% in the top ten. The source material was peripheral blood. The receptor set was obtained from a man aged 55 to 70 with acute or convalescent COVID-19.

The chain employs TRBV7-8 and TRBJ1-4; 9 nucleotides agree with TRBD1. CDR1 and CDR2 (germline): SGHVS, FQNEAQ. J lost 8 bases, V lost 1 base, and 5 bases had no gene match. The CDR3 loop spans 15 amino acids. DNA for the CDR3: TGTGCCAGCAGCTTAGAGCCGGGACAGGGAGAAAAACTGTTTTTT. This sequence encodes CASSLEPGQGEKLFF.

Regarding this clone: A junction end diverges from the germline sequence, so it may reflect a read error. The chain carries TRBV2 and TRBJ1-5, with 9 bases matching TRBD1. Germline V gene lookup returns CDR1 SNHLY and CDR2 FYNNEI. The CDR3 loop spans 15 amino acids. CDR3 DNA sequence: TGTGCGAGCAAGGGGGACAGGGTTAGCAATCAGCCCCAGCATTTT. It is translated as CASKGDRVSNQPQHF.

The chain links TRBV5-1 to TRBJ1-2; 7 bases are a match to TRBD1. This CDR3 has 15 residues. Germline V gene lookup returns CDR1 SGHRS and CDR2 YFSETQ. J lost 2 bases, V lost 0 bases, and 4 bases had no gene match. The CDR3 nucleotides are TGCGCCAGCAGCTTGGCTCGGACAGGCAACTATGGCTACACCTTC. The encoded protein is CASSLARTGNYGYTF.

V gene TRBV19 combines with J gene TRBJ2-1, with 8 bases fitting TRBD1. J gave up 5 bases and V 6 bases, and 9 bases lay outside the gene matches. This CDR3 comprises 15 residues. Germline V gene data show CDR1 as LNHDA and CDR2 as SQIVND (reference sequence). CDR3 sequence (DNA): TGTGCCAGTAGGATCCTTGGACAGGGAAACAATGAGCAGTTCTTC. Encoded protein: CASRILGQGNNEQFF.

The rearrangement links TRBV29-1 to TRBJ1-2, with D hard to call. V shed 7 bases and J shed 1 base, with 10 bases lying between them. Germline CDR1 reads SQVTM; CDR2 reads ANQGSEA. This CDR3 contains 12 residues. This chain's CDR3 is CSDRTLNYGYTF. CDR3 bases: TGCAGCGACAGAACCCTTAACTATGGCTACACCTTC.

This sequence joins TRBV6-5 and TRBJ1-1; TRBD1 agrees at 7 bases. CDR3 size: 13 residues. CDR1 is MNHEY, CDR2 SVGAGI, per germline. V lost 5 bases to trimming and J lost 6 bases; unmatched junction nucleotides: 6. CDR3 protein: CASSPGGYSEAFF. Here the CDR3 DNA reads TGTGCCAGCAGTCCAGGGGGTTATTCTGAAGCTTTCTTT.

This clone was seen only a few times. This rearrangement joins TRBV30 to TRBJ1-2; 10 bases are shared with TRBD1. Trimming removed 7 bases from V and 4 bases from J; junction bases left unmatched: 3. Germline lookup yields CDR1 GTSNPN and CDR2 SVGIG (reference sequence). The CDR3 length is 12 residues. CDR3 sequence (DNA): TGTGCCTTGGACAGGGGGTTCTATGGCTACACCTTC. It codes for CALDRGFYGYTF.

Only a few counts were recorded for this clone. The chain links TRBV25-1 to TRBJ2-5; TRBD2 might be the D (6 bases). CDR1 MGHDK and CDR2 SYGVNS come from the germline V gene. This CDR3 spans 14 amino acids. V was pared by 2 bases and J by 4 bases, with 11 bases between. CDR3 DNA sequence: TGTGCCAGCAGTGAAGGGGGGTGGGCAGAGACCCAGTACTTC. Protein product: CASSEGGWAETQYF. Looking up the rest from reference TRBV25-1 and TRBJ2-5 gives the full variable domain: EADIYQTPRYLVIGTGKKITLECSQTMGHDKMYWYQQDPGMELHLIHYSYGVNSTEKGDLSSESTVSRIRTEHFPLTLESARPSHTSQYLCASSEGGWAETQYFGPGTRLLVL.

This clone came up a few times. The chain couples TRBV3-1 (or the pseudogene TRBV3-2) to TRBJ1-1, with D tentatively TRBD1 (6 bases). Trimming took off 0 bases at V and 11 bases at J, with 13 bases between the two ends. Germline CDR1 is LGHDT and CDR2 is YNNKEL (reference sequence). The CDR3 contains 13 residues. The CDR3 loop reads CASSQEMGAEAFF. The DNA for the CDR3 is TGTGCCAGCAGCCAAGAAATGGGGGCCGAGGCTTTCTTT.